Listed here are 30 T cell receptor beta chains from one sample, sequenced in a study of T-cell reconstitution after alpha-beta-depleted transplantation in children. Broader study findings: T cells produced anew were the main source of T-cell counts and diversity one year after transplant.

Unique molecular identifiers were built into the TCRbeta library. TCRdb ran MiXCR on the PCR reads and lists one entry per CDR3 protein. The sample holds hundreds of thousands of distinct CDR3 sequences; 6.5% to 9% are singletons and the top ten take approximately 9%. Antigens for these TCRs are unknown. Source: peripheral blood, taken 360 days after TCRalphabeta/CD19-depleted stem cell transplant. The origin of the receptors is a female patient aged 2 to 10 who had a stem cell transplant for Fanconi anemia, so the T cells may come from the graft donor.

This clonotype was counted at least ten times. The chain joins TRBV9 to TRBJ2-1; D perhaps matches TRBD1 (6 bases). Trimming took off 3 bases at V and 5 bases at J, with 18 bases between the two ends. The CDR3 is made up of 16 amino acids. The germline CDR1 and CDR2 sequences are SGDLS and YYNGEE. The CDR3 loop is CASSARQVFFDNEQFF. In DNA, the CDR3 is TGTGCCAGCAGCGCAAGACAGGTTTTTTTCGACAATGAGCAGTTCTTC.

This clonotype came up many times. J is TRBJ2-7 and V is TRBV10-3, with D possibly being TRBD2 (5 bases). This CDR3 is 13 amino acids long. Looked up from germline, CDR1 is ENHRY and CDR2 is SYGVKD. Trimming removed 6 bases from V and 2 bases from J, with 11 bases in between. The CDR3 reads CAIRADRTYEQYV. CDR3 nucleotide sequence: TGTGCCATCAGAGCGGACCGTACCTACGAGCAGTACGTC.

This clonotype has a handful of counts. The chain joins TRBV20-1 to TRBJ1-4; no definite D call. The CDR3 loop spans 16 amino acids. With 3 bases removed from V and 5 bases from J, the gap between germline ends came to 19 bases. CDR1 is DFQATT and CDR2 is SNEGSKA in the germline V gene (reference sequence). The CDR3 nucleotides are TGCAGTGCTAGTAATCCTACAGTTAGTTGGAATGAAAAACTGTTTTTT. Translation: CSASNPTVSWNEKLFF.

Only a few counts were recorded for this clonotype. The chain recombines TRBV4-2 with TRBJ2-6; D gene unclear. CDR1 and CDR2 from the germline V gene are LGHNA and YNFKEQ. The ends were cut back, 3 bases at V and 2 bases at J, with 11 bases in the middle. The CDR3 contains 16 residues. The CDR3 nucleotides are TGTGCCAGCAGCCAGGCAGTGGGGACTGGGGCCAACGTCCTGACTTTC. This sequence encodes CASSQAVGTGANVLTF.

This clonotype was detected ten times or more. The chain joins TRBV7-2 to TRBJ2-5; 7 positions agree with TRBD1. Per germline, CDR1 SGHTA and CDR2 FQGNSA. This CDR3 has 14 residues. The V and J ends lost 3 bases and 6 bases, in that order; junction bases with no gene match: 7. The CDR3 region has the DNA TGTGCCAGCAGCTTTCCGGGACAGAGAAAGACCCAGTACTTC. Its translation is CASSFPGQRKTQYF.

This clonotype was seen at least ten times. The rearrangement uses TRBV28 and TRBJ2-1; TRBD2 aligns across 12 bases. This CDR3 has 19 residues. J gave up 0 bases and V 1 base, and 7 bases lay outside the gene matches. Germline V gene sequence: CDR1 MDHEN, CDR2 SYDVKM. This chain's CDR3 is CASSLSRLAGASSYNEQFF. CDR3 nucleotide sequence: TGTGCCAGCAGTTTATCCAGACTAGCGGGGGCCAGCTCCTACAATGAGCAGTTCTTC. The variable domain in full, completed from reference TRBV28 and TRBJ2-1, reads DVKVTQSSRYLVKRTGEKVFLECVQDMDHENMFWYRQDPGLGLRLIYFSYDVKMKEKGDIPEGYSVSREKKERFSLILESASTNQTSMYLCASSLSRLAGASSYNEQFFGPGTRLTVL.

Turning to this clonotype: A much larger clonotype is one base distant, so this may be a read error. The V gene is TRBV20-1, the J gene TRBJ2-2, with TRBD2 matching 13 bases. In germline, CDR1 is DFQATT, CDR2 SNEGSKA (reference sequence). The CDR3 extends over 16 amino acids. The CDR3 DNA sequence: TGCTGTGCTAGATCGGGACTAGCGGGGAACAGCGGGGAGCTGTTTTTT. Its translation is CCARSGLAGNSGELFF.

V and J are TRBV7-6 and TRBJ2-3; no clear D gene. This CDR3 is built from 13 residues. Trimming removed 5 bases from V and 4 bases from J, with 10 bases in between. Per the germline V gene, CDR1 is SGHVS and CDR2 is FNYEAQ. CDR3 in amino acids: CASSPRAPDTQYF. The DNA for the CDR3 is TGTGCCAGCAGCCCCCGGGCGCCAGATACGCAGTATTTT.

DNA of the CDR3: TGTGCCACCAGCAGAGCAAGGTTGGAGACCCAGTACTTC. This gives the protein CATSRARLETQYF. The rearrangement joins TRBV15 to TRBJ2-5, with no clear D. The CDR3 consists of 13 residues. The germline V and J ends were trimmed by 1 base and 5 bases, with 8 bases remaining between them. Germline lookup yields CDR1 LNHNV and CDR2 YYDKDF (reference sequence).

This clonotype was seen at least ten times. This sequence joins TRBV12-3 or TRBV12-4 and TRBJ1-3; the D is unclear. Trimming cost V 6 bases and J 0 bases, with 12 bases left between them. CDR3 size: 15 residues. CDR3 bases: TGTGCCAGCAGATGGGGAGGGTCCTCTGGAAACACCATATATTTT. This codes for CASRWGGSSGNTIYF.

This clonotype was detected many times. The limits of the CDR3 on the DNA are not certain, so only TCRdb's listed CDR3 is given. The J gene is TRBJ2-7, the V gene TRBV6-1; the table's D call, TRBD2, has no DNA check behind it. The CDR3 length is 11 residues, termini included. Germline V lookup: CDR1 MNHNS, CDR2 SASEGT. CDR3 residues: CASSVASGTAF.

The chain combines TRBV11-3 with TRBJ2-3; TRBD2 agrees at 7 bases. Germline V gene sequence: CDR1 SGHNT, CDR2 YENEEA. Germline trimming cut 5 bases from V and 2 bases from J; bases unmatched to any gene: 7. The CDR3 has 15 amino acids. CDR3 sequence (DNA): TGTGCCAGCAGCACAGGCGGGGGACTCACAGATACGCAGTATTTT. Translated, it gives CASSTGGGLTDTQYF.

This clonotype was found a few times. This chain joins TRBV6-6 and TRBJ1-5; D call uncertain. V lost 8 bases to trimming and J lost 1 base, with 9 bases between them. Germline-derived CDR1 and CDR2 are MNHNY and SVGAGI (reference sequence). The CDR3 has 13 amino acids. CDR3 sequence: CASASQSNQPQHF. The CDR3 DNA follows: TGTGCCAGCGCAAGTCAGAGCAATCAGCCCCAGCATTTT.

The chain has TRBV3-1 and TRBJ2-2, with D tentatively TRBD2 (6 bases). The germline gives CDR1 LGHDT, CDR2 YNNKEL (reference sequence). V was trimmed by 4 bases and J by 7 bases, leaving 7 bases between them. The CDR3 loop spans 12 amino acids. CDR3 sequence reads: CASSRGVGELFF. The CDR3 nucleotides read TGTGCCAGCAGCCGGGGGGTCGGGGAGCTGTTTTTT.

This clonotype came up a few times. The chain couples TRBV5-1 to TRBJ2-3, with D maybe TRBD1 (7 bases). The ends were cut back, 1 base at V and 5 bases at J, with 8 bases in the middle. This CDR3 has 13 amino acids. CDR1 is SGHRS, CDR2 YFSETQ, per germline. CDR3 DNA: TGCGCCAGCAGCTTGCAGGGGGGAGATACGCAGTATTTT. This translates into CASSLQGGDTQYF.

At least ten counts were recorded for this clonotype. The J gene is TRBJ2-7, the V gene TRBV7-9; no clear D gene. The ends were cut back, 4 bases at V and 6 bases at J, with 7 bases in the middle. From germline, CDR1 is SEHNR and CDR2 FQNEAQ (reference sequence). The CDR3 loop spans 11 amino acids. CDR3: CASSSSREQYF. The CDR3 coding sequence is TGTGCCAGCAGCTCTAGTCGCGAGCAGTACTTC.

This clonotype showed up many times. The V call is TRBV28, the J call TRBJ2-7; 13 positions match TRBD2. CDR1 and CDR2 from the germline V gene are MDHEN and SYDVKM. Trimming cost V 6 bases and J 3 bases; bases outside gene matches: 2. This CDR3 is built from 14 residues. The CDR3 region is CASRGTSGNYEQYF. CDR3 sequence (DNA): TGTGCCAGCAGAGGGACTAGCGGGAACTACGAGCAGTACTTC.

This clonotype was seen many times. This chain connects TRBV5-1 to TRBJ1-1, with 12 bases aligning to TRBD1. The J segment lost 3 bases and the V segment lost 4 bases, leaving 4 bases of the junction unmatched. CDR3 length equals 15 residues. The germline CDR1 and CDR2 sequences are SGHRS and YFSETQ. CDR3 DNA sequence: TGCGCCAGCAGCCTGGGACAGGGGGCGGACACTGAAGCTTTCTTT. Its translation is CASSLGQGADTEAFF. Combining the CDR3 with reference TRBV5-1 and TRBJ1-1 gives the whole variable domain KAGVTQTPRYLIKTRGQQVTLSCSPISGHRSVSWYQQTPGQGLQFLFEYFSETQRNKGNFPGRFSGRQFSNSRSEMNVSTLELGDSALYLCASSLGQGADTEAFFGQGTRLTVV.

The chain links TRBV7-2 to TRBJ2-7, with D possibly being TRBD1 (8 bases). CDR1 SGHTA and CDR2 FQGNSA come from the germline V gene. This CDR3 contains 15 residues. The V and J ends lost 5 bases and 1 base respectively, with 15 bases between them. This chain's CDR3 is CASSLQGEGSYEQYV. The CDR3 DNA is TGTGCCAGCAGCCTACAGGGGGAGGGTTCCTACGAGCAGTACGTC.

This clonotype came up a few times. V usage is TRBV9 and J usage is TRBJ1-1, with D maybe TRBD1 (5 bases). Germline CDR1 is SGDLS and CDR2 is YYNGEE. This CDR3 has 17 amino acids. V lost 2 bases, J lost 3 bases, and 20 bases lay in between. The CDR3 spells CASSVSPGDEGDTEAFF. For the CDR3, the DNA is TGTGCCAGCAGCGTCTCCCCAGGTGATGAAGGGGACACTGAAGCTTTCTTT.

The sample holds many counts of this clonotype. The J gene is TRBJ2-1, the V gene TRBV24-1; D is possibly TRBD1 (6 bases). The CDR3 totals 15 residues. Trimming left V 4 bases short and J 2 bases short, with 11 bases between. Looked up from germline, CDR1 is KGHDR and CDR2 is SFDVKD. In DNA, the CDR3 is TGTGCCACCAGTGAGACGGACAGCCCCTACAATGAGCAGTTCTTC. This encodes CATSETDSPYNEQFF.

This clonotype has at least ten counts. The chain has TRBV29-1 and TRBJ2-7, with TRBD1 identical over 8 bases. The germline gives CDR1 SQVTM, CDR2 ANQGSEA. The CDR3 length is 13 residues. J gave up 2 bases and V 7 bases, and 7 bases lay outside the gene matches. DNA of the CDR3: TGCAGCGCCGTTGGACAGGGCCCCTACGAGCAGTACTTC. This sequence encodes CSAVGQGPYEQYF.

This clonotype showed up many times. The chain uses TRBV12-3 or TRBV12-4 and TRBJ1-5; D unclear. This CDR3 is built from 12 residues. V lost 5 bases to trimming and J lost 7 bases, with 9 bases between them. The CDR3 region is CASSQHNQPQHF. The CDR3, as DNA: TGTGCCAGCAGTCAACACAACCAGCCCCAGCATTTT.

This clonotype was observed a handful of times. CDR3 sequence reads: CASSSSGTYEETQYF. Written as DNA, the CDR3 is TGTGCCAGCAGCTCTTCCGGGACCTATGAAGAGACCCAGTACTTC. V is TRBV3-1 and J is TRBJ2-5; either TRBD1 or TRBD2 may supply D (5 bases each). The CDR3 runs 15 residues. Looked up from germline, CDR1 is LGHDT and CDR2 is YNNKEL (reference sequence). V shed 5 bases and J shed 3 bases, with 16 bases lying between them.

This chain connects TRBV28 to TRBJ1-2; D is perhaps TRBD1 (6 bases). The CDR3 covers 12 residues. Trimming stripped 4 bases from V and 8 bases from J, with 11 bases between. Germline V gives CDR1 MDHEN, CDR2 SYDVKM. In DNA, the CDR3 is TGTGCCAGCAGTTACAGGGATGCGGGCTACACCTTC. This codes for CASSYRDAGYTF.

This clonotype was recorded a few times. CDR3 nucleotides: TGTGCCAGCAGTCCCCAGTTCGGGACTAGCGGGGGGCTGGTGTTTATGGATGAGCAGTTCTTC. Amino acids: CASSPQFGTSGGLVFMDEQFF. The chain carries TRBV28 and TRBJ2-1, with 15 bases lining up with TRBD2. The CDR3 runs 21 residues. The V gene end was trimmed by 5 bases and the J gene end by 8 bases; junction bases not matched to a gene: 22. Germline V gene sequence: CDR1 MDHEN, CDR2 SYDVKM.

This clonotype was seen a few times. The chain recombines TRBV13 with TRBJ1-6; D is unclear. The CDR3 is 14 residues long. V was clipped by 3 bases and J by 1 base, with 4 bases between them. Germline CDR1 reads PRHDT; CDR2 reads FYEKMQ (reference sequence). Here the CDR3 reads CASSFASYNSPLHF. Written as DNA, the CDR3 is TGTGCCAGCAGCTTCGCATCCTATAATTCACCCCTCCACTTT.

This clonotype turned up a few times. The chain joins TRBV7-9 to TRBJ1-5; 7 bases fit TRBD1. V dropped 0 bases and J dropped 6; count of bases not matched to a gene: 2. Germline V gene sequence: CDR1 SEHNR, CDR2 FQNEAQ (reference sequence). This CDR3 has 14 amino acids. CDR3 nucleotide sequence: TGTGCCAGCAGCTTAGCAGGGGGCTCTCAGCCCCAGCATTTT. This translates into CASSLAGGSQPQHF.

The V and J genes are TRBV14 and TRBJ2-1; unclear D gene. Germline loops: CDR1 SGHDN, CDR2 FVKESK. This CDR3 region has 13 residues. Trimming left V 4 bases short and J 9 bases short, with 13 bases between. The CDR3 protein is CASSRPSSVEQFF. The CDR3 DNA sequence: TGTGCCAGCAGCCGCCCATCCTCAGTTGAGCAGTTCTTC.

This clonotype has just a few counts. V is TRBV6-5 and J is TRBJ2-1; perhaps TRBD2 as D (6 bases). Trimming shortened V by 1 base and J by 9 bases, and 16 bases separated the two germline ends. The CDR3 runs to 15 residues. Germline lookup yields CDR1 MNHEY and CDR2 SVGAGI. CDR3 amino acids: CASSYYGGVRSEQFF. Written as DNA, the CDR3 is TGTGCCAGCAGTTACTACGGGGGAGTGCGCAGTGAGCAGTTCTTC.